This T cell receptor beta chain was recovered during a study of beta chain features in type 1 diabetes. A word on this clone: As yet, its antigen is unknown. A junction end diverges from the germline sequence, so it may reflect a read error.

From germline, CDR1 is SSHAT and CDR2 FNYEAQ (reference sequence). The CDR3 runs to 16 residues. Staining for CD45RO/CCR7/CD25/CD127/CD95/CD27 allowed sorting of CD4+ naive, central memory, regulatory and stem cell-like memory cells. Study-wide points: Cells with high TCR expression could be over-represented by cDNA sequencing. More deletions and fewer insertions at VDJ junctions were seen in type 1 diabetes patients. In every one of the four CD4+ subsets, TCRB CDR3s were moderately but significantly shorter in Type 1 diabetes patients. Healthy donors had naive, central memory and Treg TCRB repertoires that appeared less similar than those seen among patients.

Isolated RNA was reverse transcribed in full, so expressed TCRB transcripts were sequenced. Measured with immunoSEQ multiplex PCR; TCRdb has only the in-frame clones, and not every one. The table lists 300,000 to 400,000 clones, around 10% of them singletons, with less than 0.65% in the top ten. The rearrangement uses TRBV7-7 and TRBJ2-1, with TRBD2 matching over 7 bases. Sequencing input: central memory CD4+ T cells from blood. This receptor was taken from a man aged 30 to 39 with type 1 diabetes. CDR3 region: CASSLFPPTSSDEQFF. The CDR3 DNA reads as TGTGCTAGCAGCTTATTCCCTCCGACTAGCTCGGATGAGCAGTTCTTC.